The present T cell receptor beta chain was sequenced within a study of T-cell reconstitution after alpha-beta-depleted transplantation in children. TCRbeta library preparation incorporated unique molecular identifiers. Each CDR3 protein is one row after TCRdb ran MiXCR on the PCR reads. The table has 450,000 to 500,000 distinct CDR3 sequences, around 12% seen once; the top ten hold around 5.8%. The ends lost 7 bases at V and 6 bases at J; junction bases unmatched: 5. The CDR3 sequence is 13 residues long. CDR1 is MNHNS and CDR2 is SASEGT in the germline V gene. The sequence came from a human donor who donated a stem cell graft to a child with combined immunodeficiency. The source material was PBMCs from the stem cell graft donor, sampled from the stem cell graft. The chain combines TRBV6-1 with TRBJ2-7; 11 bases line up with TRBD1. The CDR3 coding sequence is TGTGCCAGCACGGGACAGGGGGTGGCCGAGCAGTACTTC. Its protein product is CASTGQGVAEQYF.